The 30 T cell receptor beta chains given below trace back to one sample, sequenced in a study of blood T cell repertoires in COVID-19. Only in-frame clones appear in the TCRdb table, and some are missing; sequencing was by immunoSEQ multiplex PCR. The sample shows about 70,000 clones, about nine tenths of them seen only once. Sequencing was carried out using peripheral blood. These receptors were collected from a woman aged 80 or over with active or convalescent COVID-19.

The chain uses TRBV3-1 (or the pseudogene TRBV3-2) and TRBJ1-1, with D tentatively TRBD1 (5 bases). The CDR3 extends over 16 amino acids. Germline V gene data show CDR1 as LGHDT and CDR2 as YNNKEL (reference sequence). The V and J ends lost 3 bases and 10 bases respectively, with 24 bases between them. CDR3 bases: TGTGCCAGCAGCCAGGGAGCAAGGAGGGGCAGGGTTGGAGCTTTCTTT. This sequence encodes CASSQGARRGRVGAFF.

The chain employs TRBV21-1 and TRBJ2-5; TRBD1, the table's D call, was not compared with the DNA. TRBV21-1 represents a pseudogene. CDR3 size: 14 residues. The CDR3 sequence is CASSKEGVAETQYF. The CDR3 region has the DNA TGTGCCAGCAGCAAAGAAGGGGTTGCGGAGACCCAGTACTTC.

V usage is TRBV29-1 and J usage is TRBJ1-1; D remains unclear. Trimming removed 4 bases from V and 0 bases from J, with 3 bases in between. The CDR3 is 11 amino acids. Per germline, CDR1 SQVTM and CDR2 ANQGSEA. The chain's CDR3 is CSVGMNTEAFF. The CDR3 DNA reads TGCAGCGTTGGTATGAACACTGAAGCTTTCTTT.

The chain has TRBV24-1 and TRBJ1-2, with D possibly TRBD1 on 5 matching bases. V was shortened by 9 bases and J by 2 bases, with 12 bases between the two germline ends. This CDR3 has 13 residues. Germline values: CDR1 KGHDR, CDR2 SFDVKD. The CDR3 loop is CATQGTANYGYTF. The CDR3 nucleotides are TGTGCCACCCAGGGTACAGCCAACTATGGCTACACCTTC.

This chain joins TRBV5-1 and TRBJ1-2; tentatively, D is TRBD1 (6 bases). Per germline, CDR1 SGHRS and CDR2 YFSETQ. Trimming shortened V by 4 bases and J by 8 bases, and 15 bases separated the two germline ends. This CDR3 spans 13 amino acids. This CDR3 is CASSPTGREGYTF. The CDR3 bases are TGCGCCAGCAGCCCAACAGGGAGGGAAGGCTACACCTTC. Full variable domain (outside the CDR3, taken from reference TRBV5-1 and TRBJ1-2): KAGVTQTPRYLIKTRGQQVTLSCSPISGHRSVSWYQQTPGQGLQFLFEYFSETQRNKGNFPGRFSGRQFSNSRSEMNVSTLELGDSALYLCASSPTGREGYTFGSGTRLTVV.

CDR3 protein: CASSRPGQGIGANVLTF. The CDR3 nucleotides read TGTGCCAGCAGCAGACCGGGACAGGGAATTGGGGCCAACGTCCTGACTTTC. This sequence joins TRBV7-9 and TRBJ2-6; TRBD1 matches 9 bases. The CDR3 has 17 amino acids. Germline V gives CDR1 SEHNR, CDR2 FQNEAQ (reference sequence). V was pared by 5 bases and J by 3 bases, with 8 bases of the junction left unmatched.

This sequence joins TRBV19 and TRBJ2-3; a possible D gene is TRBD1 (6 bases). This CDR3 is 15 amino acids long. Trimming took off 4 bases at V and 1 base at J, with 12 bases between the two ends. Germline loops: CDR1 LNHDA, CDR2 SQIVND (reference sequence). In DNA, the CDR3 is TGTGCCAGTAGTACCCACAGGGACGGCACAGATACGCAGTATTTT. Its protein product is CASSTHRDGTDTQYF.

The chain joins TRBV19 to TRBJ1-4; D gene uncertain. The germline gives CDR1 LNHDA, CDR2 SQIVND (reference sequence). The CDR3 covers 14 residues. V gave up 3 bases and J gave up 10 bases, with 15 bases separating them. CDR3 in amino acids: CASSIPDWEGKLFF. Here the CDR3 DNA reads TGTGCCAGTAGTATTCCGGACTGGGAGGGAAAACTGTTTTTT.

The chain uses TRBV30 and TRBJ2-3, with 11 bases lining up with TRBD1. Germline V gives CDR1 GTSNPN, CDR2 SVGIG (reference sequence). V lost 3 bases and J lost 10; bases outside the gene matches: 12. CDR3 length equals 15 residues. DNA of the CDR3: TGTGCCTGGAGCACACCCGGGACAGGGGGTTCTGCGCAGTATTTT. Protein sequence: CAWSTPGTGGSAQYF.

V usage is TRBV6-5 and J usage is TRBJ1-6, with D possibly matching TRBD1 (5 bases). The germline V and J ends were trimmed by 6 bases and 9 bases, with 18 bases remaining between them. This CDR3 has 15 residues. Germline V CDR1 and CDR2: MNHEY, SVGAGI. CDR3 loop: CASRWGAGEGSPLHF. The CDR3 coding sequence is TGTGCCAGCAGGTGGGGAGCGGGGGAAGGTTCACCCCTCCACTTT.

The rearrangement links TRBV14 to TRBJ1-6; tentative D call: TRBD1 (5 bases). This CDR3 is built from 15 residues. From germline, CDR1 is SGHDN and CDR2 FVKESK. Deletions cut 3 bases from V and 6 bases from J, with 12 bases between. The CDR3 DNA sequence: TGTGCCAGCAGCCATCCTGGGACTCGTAATTCACCCCTCCACTTT. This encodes CASSHPGTRNSPLHF.

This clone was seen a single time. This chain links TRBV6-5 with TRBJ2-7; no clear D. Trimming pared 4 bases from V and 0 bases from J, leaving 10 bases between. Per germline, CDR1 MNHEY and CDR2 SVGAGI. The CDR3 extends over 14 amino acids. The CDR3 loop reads CASSFLAHSYEQYF. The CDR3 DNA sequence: TGTGCCAGCAGTTTTTTAGCTCACTCCTACGAGCAGTACTTC.

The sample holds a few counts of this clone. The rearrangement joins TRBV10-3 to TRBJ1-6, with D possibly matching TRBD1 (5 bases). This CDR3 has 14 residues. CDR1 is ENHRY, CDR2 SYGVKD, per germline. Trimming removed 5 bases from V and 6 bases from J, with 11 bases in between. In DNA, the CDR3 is TGTGCCATCAGTCCACAGGTTGGTAATTCACCCCTCCACTTT. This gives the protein CAISPQVGNSPLHF.

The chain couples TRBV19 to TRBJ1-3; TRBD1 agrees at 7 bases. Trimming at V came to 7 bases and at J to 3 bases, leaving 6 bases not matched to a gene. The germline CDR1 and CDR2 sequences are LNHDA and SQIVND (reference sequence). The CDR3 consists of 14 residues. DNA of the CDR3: TGTGCCAGTACCCTAGGGGGCGATGGAAACACCATATATTTT. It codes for CASTLGGDGNTIYF.

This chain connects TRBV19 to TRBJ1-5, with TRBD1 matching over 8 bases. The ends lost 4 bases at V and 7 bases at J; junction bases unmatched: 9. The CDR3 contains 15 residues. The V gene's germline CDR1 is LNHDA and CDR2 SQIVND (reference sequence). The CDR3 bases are TGTGCCAGTAGTAGGGGAGGACAGGGACACCAGCCCCAGCATTTT. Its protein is CASSRGGQGHQPQHF.

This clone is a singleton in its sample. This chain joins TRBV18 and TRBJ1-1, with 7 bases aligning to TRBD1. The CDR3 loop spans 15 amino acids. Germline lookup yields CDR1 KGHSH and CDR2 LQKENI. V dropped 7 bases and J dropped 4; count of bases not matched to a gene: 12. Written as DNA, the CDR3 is TGTGCCAGCTTACAAGGGACAGAGTGGGCCACTGAAGCTTTCTTT. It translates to CASLQGTEWATEAFF.

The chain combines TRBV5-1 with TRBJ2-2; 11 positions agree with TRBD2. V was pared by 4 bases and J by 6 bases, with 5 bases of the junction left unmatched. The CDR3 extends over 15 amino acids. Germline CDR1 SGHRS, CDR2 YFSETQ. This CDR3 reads CASSAIAGGPGELFF. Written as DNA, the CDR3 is TGCGCCAGCAGCGCGATAGCGGGGGGGCCCGGGGAGCTGTTTTTT.

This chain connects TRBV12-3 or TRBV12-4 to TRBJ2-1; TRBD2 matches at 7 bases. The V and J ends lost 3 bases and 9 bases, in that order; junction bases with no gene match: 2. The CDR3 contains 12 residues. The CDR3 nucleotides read TGTGCCAGCAGTTTCGGGGGGACTGAGCAGTTCTTC. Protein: CASSFGGTEQFF.

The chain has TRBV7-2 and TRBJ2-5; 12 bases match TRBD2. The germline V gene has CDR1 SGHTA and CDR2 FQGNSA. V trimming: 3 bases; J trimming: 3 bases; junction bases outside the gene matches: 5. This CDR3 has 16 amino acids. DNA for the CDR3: TGTGCCAGCAGCTTTCAACTAGCGGGGGGTAAAGAGACCCAGTACTTC. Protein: CASSFQLAGGKETQYF.

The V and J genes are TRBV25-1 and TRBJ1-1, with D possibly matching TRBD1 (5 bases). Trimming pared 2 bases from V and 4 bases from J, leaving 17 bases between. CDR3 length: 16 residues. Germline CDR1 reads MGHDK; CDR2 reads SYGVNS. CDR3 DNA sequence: TGTGCCAGCAGTGAAGTACATAACAGGCTAGGCACTGAAGCTTTCTTT. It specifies CASSEVHNRLGTEAFF.

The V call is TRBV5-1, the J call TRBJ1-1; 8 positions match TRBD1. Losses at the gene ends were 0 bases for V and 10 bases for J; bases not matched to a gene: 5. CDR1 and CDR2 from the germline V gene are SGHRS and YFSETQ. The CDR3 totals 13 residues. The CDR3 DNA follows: TGCGCCAGCAGCTTGGCGCAGGGGGCTGGAGCTTTCTTT. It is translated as CASSLAQGAGAFF.

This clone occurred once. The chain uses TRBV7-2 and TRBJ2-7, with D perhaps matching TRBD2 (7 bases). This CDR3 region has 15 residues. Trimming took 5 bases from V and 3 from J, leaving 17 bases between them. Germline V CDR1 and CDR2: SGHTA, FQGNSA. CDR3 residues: CASSPRWGGSYEQYF. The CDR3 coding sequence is TGTGCCAGCAGCCCCAGGTGGGGGGGCAGCTACGAGCAGTACTTC.

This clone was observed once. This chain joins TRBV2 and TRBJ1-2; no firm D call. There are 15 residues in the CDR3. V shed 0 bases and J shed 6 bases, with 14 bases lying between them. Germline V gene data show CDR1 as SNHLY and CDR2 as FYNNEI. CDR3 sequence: CASSEARAAGDGYTF. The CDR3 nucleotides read TGTGCCAGCAGTGAAGCGAGGGCGGCAGGTGATGGCTACACCTTC.

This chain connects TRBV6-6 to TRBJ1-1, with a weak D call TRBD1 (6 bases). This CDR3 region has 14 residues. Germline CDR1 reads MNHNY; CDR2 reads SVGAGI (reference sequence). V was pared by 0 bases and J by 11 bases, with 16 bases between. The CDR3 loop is CASSYSGTSLPAFF. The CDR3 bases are TGTGCCAGCAGTTACTCTGGGACAAGTCTACCCGCTTTCTTT.

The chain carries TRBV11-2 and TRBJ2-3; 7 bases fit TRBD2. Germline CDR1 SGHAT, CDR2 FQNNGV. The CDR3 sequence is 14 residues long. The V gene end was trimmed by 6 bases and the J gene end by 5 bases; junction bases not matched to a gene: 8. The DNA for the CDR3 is TGTGCCAGCAGAAAAGAGGGCGGGGGAGATACGCAGTATTTT. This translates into CASRKEGGGDTQYF.

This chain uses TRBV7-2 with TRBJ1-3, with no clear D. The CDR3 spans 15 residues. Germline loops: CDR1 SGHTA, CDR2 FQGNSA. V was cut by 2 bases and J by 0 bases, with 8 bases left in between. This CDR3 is CASSLQQFSGNTIYF. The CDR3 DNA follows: TGTGCCAGCAGCTTACAACAGTTCTCTGGAAACACCATATATTTT.

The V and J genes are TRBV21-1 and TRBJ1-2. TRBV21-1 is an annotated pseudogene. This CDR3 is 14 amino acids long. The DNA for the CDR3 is TGTGCCAGCAGCAAGGTCTGCGGCTCATTGGGCTACACCTTC. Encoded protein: CASSKVCGSLGYTF.

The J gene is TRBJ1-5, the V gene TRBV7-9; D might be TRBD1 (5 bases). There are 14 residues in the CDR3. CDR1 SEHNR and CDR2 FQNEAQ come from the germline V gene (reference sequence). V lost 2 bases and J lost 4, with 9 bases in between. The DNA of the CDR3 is TGTGCCAGCAGCTTATTGGGGGGTAATCAGCCCCAGCATTTT. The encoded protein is CASSLLGGNQPQHF.

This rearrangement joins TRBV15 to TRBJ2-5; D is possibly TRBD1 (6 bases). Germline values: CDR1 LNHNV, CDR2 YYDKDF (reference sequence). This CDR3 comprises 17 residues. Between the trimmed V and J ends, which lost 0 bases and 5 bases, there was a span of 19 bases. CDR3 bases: TGTGCCACCAGCAGAGATCCACACACAGGGCCGGGGGAGACCCAGTACTTC. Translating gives CATSRDPHTGPGETQYF.

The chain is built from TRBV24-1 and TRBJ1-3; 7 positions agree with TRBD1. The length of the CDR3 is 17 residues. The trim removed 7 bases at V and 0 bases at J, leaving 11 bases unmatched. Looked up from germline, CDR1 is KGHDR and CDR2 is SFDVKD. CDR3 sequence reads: CATRPSPGQSSGNTIYF. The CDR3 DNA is TGTGCCACCAGACCATCTCCGGGACAGAGCTCTGGAAACACCATATATTTT.